This TCR beta chain was captured in a study of cytotoxic CD8 clonotypes in ibrutinib-treated CLL. Assay used: immunoSEQ multiplex PCR; TCRdb lists only in-frame clones, some missing. The sample holds 200,000 to 250,000 clones, over 65% seen once. The CDR3 is made up of 14 amino acids. With 6 bases removed from V and 4 bases from J, the gap between germline ends came to 12 bases. Germline CDR1 and CDR2: MDHEN and SYDVKM. V usage is TRBV28 and J usage is TRBJ1-4; D is possibly TRBD1 (5 bases). The input for sequencing was PBMCs, taken after 12 months of ibrutinib treatment. This clonotype was obtained from a human donor with chronic lymphocytic leukemia. The CDR3 spells CASRPGTFNEKLFF. The DNA of the CDR3 is TGTGCCAGCAGACCCGGGACTTTTAATGAAAAACTGTTTTTT.